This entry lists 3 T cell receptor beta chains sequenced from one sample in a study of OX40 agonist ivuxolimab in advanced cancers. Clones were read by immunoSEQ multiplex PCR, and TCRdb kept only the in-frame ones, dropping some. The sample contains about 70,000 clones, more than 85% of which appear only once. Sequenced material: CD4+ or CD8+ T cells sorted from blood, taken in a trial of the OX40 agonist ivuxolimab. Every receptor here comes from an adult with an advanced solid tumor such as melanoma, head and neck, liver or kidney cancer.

The CDR3, as DNA: TGCGCCAGCAGCCAAGAAAGGGGGAATGCCTACGAGCAGTACTTC. Protein sequence: CASSQERGNAYEQYF. The chain carries TRBV4-1 and TRBJ2-7; possibly TRBD1 for D (6 bases). The CDR3 is made up of 15 amino acids. The germline V and J ends were trimmed by 0 bases and 2 bases, with 11 bases remaining between them. The V gene's germline CDR1 is MGHRA and CDR2 YSYEKL.

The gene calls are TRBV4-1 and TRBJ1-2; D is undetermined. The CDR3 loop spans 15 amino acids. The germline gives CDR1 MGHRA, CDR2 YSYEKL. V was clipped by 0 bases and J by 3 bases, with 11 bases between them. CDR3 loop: CASSQEGEEYYGYTF. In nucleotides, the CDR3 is TGCGCCAGCAGCCAAGAGGGAGAGGAGTACTATGGCTACACCTTC.

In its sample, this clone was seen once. Here the CDR3 reads CASSQVGGADTQYF. The CDR3 DNA sequence: TGCGCCAGCAGCCAAGTCGGGGGGGCAGATACGCAGTATTTT. V and J are TRBV4-3 and TRBJ2-3; 8 bases fit TRBD2. This CDR3 has 14 residues. Trimming cost V 1 base and J 4 bases; bases outside gene matches: 1. Germline lookup yields CDR1 LGHNA and CDR2 YSLEER.